This section outlines one TCR beta chain sequence together with its context. The sample belongs to a study of technical replicates of blood from a handful of donors. This table comes from immunoSEQ multiplex PCR, and its TCRdb copy is limited to in-frame clones, with some not included. The sample includes about 84,000 clones, around 97% of them seen just once. The CDR3 extends over 13 amino acids. V lost 6 bases, J lost 6 bases, and 12 bases lay in between. From germline, CDR1 is WSHSY and CDR2 SAAADI. The sequence came from a human donor in good health. V usage is TRBV10-2 and J usage is TRBJ2-1; TRBD1 is a possible D gene (5 bases). The sample taken for sequencing was T cells isolated from PBMCs. The DNA for the CDR3 is TGCGCCAGCAGCGGATCCAGGGTCAATGAGCAGTTCTTC. It yields the protein CASSGSRVNEQFF.